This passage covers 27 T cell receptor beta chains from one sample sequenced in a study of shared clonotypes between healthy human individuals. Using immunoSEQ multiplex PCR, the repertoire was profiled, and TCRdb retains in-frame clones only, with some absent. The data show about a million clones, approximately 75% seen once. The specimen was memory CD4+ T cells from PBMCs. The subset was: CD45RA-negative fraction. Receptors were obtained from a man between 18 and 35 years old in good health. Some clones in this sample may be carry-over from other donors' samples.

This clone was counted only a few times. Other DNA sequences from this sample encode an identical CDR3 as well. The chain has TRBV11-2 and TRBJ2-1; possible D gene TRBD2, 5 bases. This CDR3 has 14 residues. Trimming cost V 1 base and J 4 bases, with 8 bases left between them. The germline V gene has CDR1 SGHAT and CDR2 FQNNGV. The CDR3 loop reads CASSLAGLYNEQFF. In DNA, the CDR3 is TGTGCCAGCAGCTTAGCTGGACTGTACAATGAGCAGTTCTTC.

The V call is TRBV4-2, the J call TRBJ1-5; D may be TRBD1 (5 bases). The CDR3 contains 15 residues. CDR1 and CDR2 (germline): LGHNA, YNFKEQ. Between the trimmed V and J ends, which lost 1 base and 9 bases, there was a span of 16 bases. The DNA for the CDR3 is TGTGCCAGCAGCCAAGTACGGGGCACCCCGGGGCCCCAGCATTTT. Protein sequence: CASSQVRGTPGPQHF.

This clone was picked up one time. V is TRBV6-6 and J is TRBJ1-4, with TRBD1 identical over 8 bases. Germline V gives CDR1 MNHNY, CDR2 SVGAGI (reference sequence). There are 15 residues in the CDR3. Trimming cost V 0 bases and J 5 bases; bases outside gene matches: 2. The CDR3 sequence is CASSYSDRGNEKLFF. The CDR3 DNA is TGTGCCAGCAGTTACTCAGACAGGGGAAATGAAAAACTGTTTTTT.

For the CDR3, the DNA is TGTGCCAGCACCCCAAGGACACCCCAAGAGACCCAGTACTTC. Protein: CASTPRTPQETQYF. This sequence joins TRBV6-1 and TRBJ2-5, with D possibly matching TRBD1 (5 bases). The CDR3 loop spans 14 amino acids. Trimming removed 7 bases from V and 1 base from J, with 13 bases in between. Germline CDR1 is MNHNS and CDR2 is SASEGT.

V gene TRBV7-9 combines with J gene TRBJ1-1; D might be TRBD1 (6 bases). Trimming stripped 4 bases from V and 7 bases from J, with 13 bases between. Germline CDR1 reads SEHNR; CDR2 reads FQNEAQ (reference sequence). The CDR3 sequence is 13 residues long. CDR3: CASSSTGKGEAFF. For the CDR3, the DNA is TGTGCCAGCAGCTCTACAGGGAAGGGTGAAGCTTTCTTT.

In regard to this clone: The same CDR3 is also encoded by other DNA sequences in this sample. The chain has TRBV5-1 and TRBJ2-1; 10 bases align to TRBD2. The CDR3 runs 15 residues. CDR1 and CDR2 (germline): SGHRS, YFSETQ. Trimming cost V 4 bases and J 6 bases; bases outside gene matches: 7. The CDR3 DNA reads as TGCGCCAGCAGCCCTTTAGCGGGAGGACCCAATGAGCAGTTCTTC. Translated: CASSPLAGGPNEQFF.

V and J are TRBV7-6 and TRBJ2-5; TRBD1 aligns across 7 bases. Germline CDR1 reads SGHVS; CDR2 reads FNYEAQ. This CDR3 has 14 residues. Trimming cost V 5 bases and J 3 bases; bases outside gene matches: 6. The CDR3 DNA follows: TGTGCCAGCAGCAGCAACAGGGGAAAAGAGACCCAGTACTTC. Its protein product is CASSSNRGKETQYF.

The CDR3 DNA is TGTGCCAGCACCCCCAGGGGGACACTTCTCGGGGGAACTGAAGCTTTCTTT. Protein sequence: CASTPRGTLLGGTEAFF. The gene calls are TRBV9 and TRBJ1-1; TRBD1 aligns across 7 bases. J lost 5 bases, V lost 6 bases, and 19 bases had no gene match. Germline CDR1 is SGDLS and CDR2 is YYNGEE. The CDR3 is made up of 17 amino acids.

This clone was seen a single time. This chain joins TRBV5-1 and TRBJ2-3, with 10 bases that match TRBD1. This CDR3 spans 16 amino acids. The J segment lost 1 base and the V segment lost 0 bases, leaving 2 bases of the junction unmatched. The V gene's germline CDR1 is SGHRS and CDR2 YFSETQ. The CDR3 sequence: CASSLEGTGGTDTQYF. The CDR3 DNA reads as TGCGCCAGCAGCTTGGAAGGGACAGGGGGCACAGATACGCAGTATTTT.

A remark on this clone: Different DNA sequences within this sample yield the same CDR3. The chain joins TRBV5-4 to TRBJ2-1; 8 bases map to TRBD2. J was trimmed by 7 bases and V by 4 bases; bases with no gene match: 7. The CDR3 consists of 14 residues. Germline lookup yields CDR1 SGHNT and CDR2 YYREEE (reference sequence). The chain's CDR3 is CASSPGLVGNEQFF. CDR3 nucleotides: TGTGCCAGCAGCCCGGGACTAGTGGGTAATGAGCAGTTCTTC.

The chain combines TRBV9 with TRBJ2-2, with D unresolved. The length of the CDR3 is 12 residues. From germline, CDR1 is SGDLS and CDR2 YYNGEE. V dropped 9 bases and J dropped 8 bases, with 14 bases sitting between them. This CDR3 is CATPPTQGELFF. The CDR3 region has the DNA TGTGCCACCCCACCAACACAAGGGGAGCTGTTTTTT.

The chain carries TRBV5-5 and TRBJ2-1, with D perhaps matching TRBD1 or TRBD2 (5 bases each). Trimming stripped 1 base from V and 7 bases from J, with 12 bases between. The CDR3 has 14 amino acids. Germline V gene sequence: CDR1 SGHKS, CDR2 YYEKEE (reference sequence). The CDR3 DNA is TGTGCCAGCAGCTTGACGGGGCACGGGAATGAGCAGTTCTTC. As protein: CASSLTGHGNEQFF.

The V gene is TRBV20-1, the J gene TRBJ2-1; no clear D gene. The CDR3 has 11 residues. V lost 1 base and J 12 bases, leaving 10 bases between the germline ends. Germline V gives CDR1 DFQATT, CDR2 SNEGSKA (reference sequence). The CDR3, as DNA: TGCAGTGCTAGAGGGAGTCGACGGCAGTTCTTC. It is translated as CSARGSRRQFF.

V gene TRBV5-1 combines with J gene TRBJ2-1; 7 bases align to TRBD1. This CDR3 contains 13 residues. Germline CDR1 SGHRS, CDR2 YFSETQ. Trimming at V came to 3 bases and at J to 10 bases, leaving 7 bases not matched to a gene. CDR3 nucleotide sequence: TGCGCCAGCAGCTCAGGGGCCAGGGGGGAGCAGTTCTTC. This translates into CASSSGARGEQFF.

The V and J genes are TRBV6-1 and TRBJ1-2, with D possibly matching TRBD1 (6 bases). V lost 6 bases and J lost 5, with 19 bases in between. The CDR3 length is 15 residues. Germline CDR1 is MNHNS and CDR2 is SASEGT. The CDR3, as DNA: TGTGCCAGCAGACTACAATTACTAGGGGGTTATGGCTACACCTTC. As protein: CASRLQLLGGYGYTF.

The CDR3 loop is CASSPPPGYEQYF. CDR3 sequence (DNA): TGTGCCAGCAGCCCCCCCCCGGGGTACGAGCAGTACTTC. This chain links TRBV7-2 with TRBJ2-7; possible D gene TRBD2, 5 bases. V was cut by 5 bases and J by 4 bases, with 12 bases left in between. Germline assignment: CDR1 SGHTA and CDR2 FQGNSA. This CDR3 region has 13 residues.

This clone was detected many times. The DNA for the CDR3 is TGTGCCAGTAGTATGGCAACAGGGGGCGGTTCCTACGAGCAGTACTTC. It encodes CASSMATGGGSYEQYF. The chain has TRBV19 and TRBJ2-7, with 9 positions matching TRBD1. CDR3 length: 16 residues. CDR1 and CDR2 (germline): LNHDA, SQIVND (reference sequence). With V trimmed by 3 bases and J by 1 base, 7 bases remained unmatched.

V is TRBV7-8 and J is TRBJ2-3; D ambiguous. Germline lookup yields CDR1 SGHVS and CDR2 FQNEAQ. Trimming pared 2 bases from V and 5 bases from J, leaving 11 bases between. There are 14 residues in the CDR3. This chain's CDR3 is CASSLYRVGDTQYF. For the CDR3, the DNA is TGTGCCAGCAGCTTATATCGGGTGGGAGATACGCAGTATTTT.

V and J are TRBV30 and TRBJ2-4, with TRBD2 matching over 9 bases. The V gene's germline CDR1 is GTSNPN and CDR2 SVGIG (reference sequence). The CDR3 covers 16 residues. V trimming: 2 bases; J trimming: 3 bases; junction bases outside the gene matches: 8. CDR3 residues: CAWSPSLAGRKNIQYF. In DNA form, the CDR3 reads TGTGCCTGGAGTCCATCTCTAGCGGGACGCAAAAACATTCAGTACTTC.

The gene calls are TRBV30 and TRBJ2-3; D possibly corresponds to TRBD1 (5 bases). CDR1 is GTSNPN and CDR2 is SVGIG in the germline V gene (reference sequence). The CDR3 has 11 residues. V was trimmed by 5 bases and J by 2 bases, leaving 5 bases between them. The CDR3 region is CAWGHTDTQYF. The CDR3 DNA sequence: TGTGCCTGGGGACACACAGATACGCAGTATTTT. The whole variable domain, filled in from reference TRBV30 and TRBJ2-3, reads SQTIHQWPATLVQPVGSPLSLECTVEGTSNPNLYWYRQAAGRGLQLLFYSVGIGQISSEVPQNLSASRPQDRQFILSSKKLLLSDSGFYLCAWGHTDTQYFGPGTRLTVL.

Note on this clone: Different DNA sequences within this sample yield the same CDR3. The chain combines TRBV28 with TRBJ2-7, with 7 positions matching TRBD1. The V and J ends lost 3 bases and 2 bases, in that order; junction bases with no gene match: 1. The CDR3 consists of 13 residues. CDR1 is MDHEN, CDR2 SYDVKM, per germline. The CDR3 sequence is CASSLGTAYEQYF. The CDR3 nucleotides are TGTGCCAGCAGTTTGGGGACAGCCTACGAGCAGTACTTC. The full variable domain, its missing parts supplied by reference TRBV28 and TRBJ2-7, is DVKVTQSSRYLVKRTGEKVFLECVQDMDHENMFWYRQDPGLGLRLIYFSYDVKMKEKGDIPEGYSVSREKKERFSLILESASTNQTSMYLCASSLGTAYEQYFGPGTRLTVT.

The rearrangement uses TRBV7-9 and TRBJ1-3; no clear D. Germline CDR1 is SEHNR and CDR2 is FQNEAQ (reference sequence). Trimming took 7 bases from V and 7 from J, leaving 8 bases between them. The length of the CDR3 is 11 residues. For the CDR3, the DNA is TGTGCCAGCACCCCGATGAACACCATATATTTT. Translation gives CASTPMNTIYF.

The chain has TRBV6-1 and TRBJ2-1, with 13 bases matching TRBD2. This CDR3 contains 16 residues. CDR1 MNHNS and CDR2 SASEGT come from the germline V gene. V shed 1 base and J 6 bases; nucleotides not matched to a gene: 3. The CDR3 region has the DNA TGTGCCAGCAGTGAAGTGGGACTAGCGGGGAGCAATGAGCAGTTCTTC. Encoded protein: CASSEVGLAGSNEQFF.

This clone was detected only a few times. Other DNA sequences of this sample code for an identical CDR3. The CDR3 protein is CASSPDRVKNQPQHF. The CDR3 coding sequence is TGTGCCAGCTCACCGGACAGGGTGAAAAATCAGCCCCAGCATTTT. The genes are TRBV18 and TRBJ1-5, with TRBD1 identical over 8 bases. With 3 bases clipped from V and 4 bases from J, the junction kept 5 bases outside the gene matches. CDR3 length equals 15 residues. Per germline, CDR1 KGHSH and CDR2 LQKENI.

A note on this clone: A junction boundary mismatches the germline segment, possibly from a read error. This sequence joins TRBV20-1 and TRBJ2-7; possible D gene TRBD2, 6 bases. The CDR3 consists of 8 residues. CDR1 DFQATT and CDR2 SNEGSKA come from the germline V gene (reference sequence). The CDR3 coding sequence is TGCAGTGCTACGGAGGGCTCATTC. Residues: CSATEGSF.

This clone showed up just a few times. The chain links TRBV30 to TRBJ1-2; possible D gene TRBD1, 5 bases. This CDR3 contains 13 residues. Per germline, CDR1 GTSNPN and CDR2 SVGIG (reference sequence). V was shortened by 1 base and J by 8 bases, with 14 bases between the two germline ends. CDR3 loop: CAWSGRQGRGYTF. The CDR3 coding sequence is TGTGCCTGGAGTGGGAGGCAGGGTCGAGGCTACACCTTC.

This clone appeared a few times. The DNA for the CDR3 is TGTGCCAGCAGTTCAATAGGGCACGAGCAGTACTTC. Amino acids: CASSSIGHEQYF. The gene calls are TRBV6-6 and TRBJ2-5, with D hard to call. The tail of the sequence fits TRBJ2-7 better, so the J call may be wrong. This CDR3 is built from 12 residues. Germline V CDR1 and CDR2: MNHNY, SVGAGI (reference sequence).